One and the same sample provided the 15 T cell receptor beta chains below, sequenced in a study of PD-L1 blockade in urothelial cancer. Sequencing used immunoSEQ multiplex PCR; TCRdb keeps in-frame clones, though not all of them. The repertoire holds nearly 35,000 clones, with 84% as singletons. Time point defined: pretreatment peripheral blood. This specimen was PBMCs, taken around atezolizumab (anti-PD-L1) treatment. These receptors came from a man aged 60 to 75 with urothelial cancer.

The V gene is TRBV18, the J gene TRBJ2-7; 14 bases are a match to TRBD2. The J segment lost 6 bases and the V segment lost 6 bases, leaving 7 bases of the junction unmatched. Per the germline V gene, CDR1 is KGHSH and CDR2 is LQKENI. This CDR3 is built from 15 residues. DNA for the CDR3: TGTGCCAGCTCTCTGGGACTAGCGGGAGTGAGCGAGCAGTACTTC. Protein: CASSLGLAGVSEQYF.

The chain couples TRBV5-1 to TRBJ2-2; 8 positions agree with TRBD2. The CDR3 spans 16 residues. The V segment lost 0 bases and the J segment 7 bases; nucleotides outside the gene matches: 8. CDR1 and CDR2 from the germline V gene are SGHRS and YFSETQ. CDR3 nucleotides: TGCGCCAGCAGCTTGGTGTTAGCGGGACGGAACGGGGAGCTGTTTTTT. Protein product: CASSLVLAGRNGELFF.

This chain joins TRBV7-3 and TRBJ1-2, with TRBD1 identical over 7 bases. The germline V gene encodes CDR1 SGHTA and CDR2 FQGTGA. V gave up 5 bases and J gave up 5 bases; unmatched junction bases: 5. The CDR3 totals 13 residues. Here the CDR3 reads CASSPRQGYGYTF. The CDR3 nucleotides read TGTGCCAGCAGCCCAAGACAGGGATATGGCTACACCTTC.

The V and J genes are TRBV29-1 and TRBJ2-5; TRBD1 agrees at 10 bases. From germline, CDR1 is SQVTM and CDR2 ANQGSEA. The ends lost 7 bases at V and 5 bases at J; junction bases unmatched: 10. This CDR3 spans 14 amino acids. The CDR3 nucleotides are TGCAGCGCGGGGACAGGGGACGTGGGGGAGACCCAGTACTTC. This gives the protein CSAGTGDVGETQYF.

The chain has TRBV7-9 and TRBJ2-2, with 7 bases matching TRBD2. J lost 8 bases, V lost 3 bases, and 12 bases had no gene match. In germline, CDR1 is SEHNR, CDR2 FQNEAQ (reference sequence). This CDR3 has 16 residues. The CDR3 region has the DNA TGTGCCAGCAGCTTGCCCCTAGTAGCGGGCAGGGGGGAGCTGTTTTTT. It yields the protein CASSLPLVAGRGELFF. The full variable domain, rest sourced from reference TRBV7-9 and TRBJ2-2, is DTGVSQNPRHKITKRGQNVTFRCDPISEHNRLYWYRQTLGQGPEFLTYFQNEAQLEKSRLLSDRFSAERPKGSFSTLEIQRTEQGDSAMYLCASSLPLVAGRGELFFGEGSRLTVL.

This clone was found a few times. This chain connects TRBV7-9 to TRBJ2-5; D may be TRBD1 (6 bases). Trimming stripped 3 bases from V and 4 bases from J, with 9 bases between. This CDR3 has 13 amino acids. Germline lookup yields CDR1 SEHNR and CDR2 FQNEAQ (reference sequence). The CDR3 reads CASSFLGGETQYF. DNA of the CDR3: TGTGCCAGCAGCTTTCTAGGGGGAGAGACCCAGTACTTC.

This rearrangement joins TRBV2 to TRBJ2-3; no clear D gene. V was pared by 4 bases and J by 2 bases, with 13 bases between. CDR3 length: 15 residues. Per the germline V gene, CDR1 is SNHLY and CDR2 is FYNNEI. CDR3 DNA sequence: TGTGCCAGCAGTGTTCGCGGCCAGTCCACAGATACGCAGTATTTT. It encodes CASSVRGQSTDTQYF.

This clone was detected only a few times. The chain uses TRBV7-2 and TRBJ2-7; 7 bases map to TRBD1. The ends lost 5 bases at V and 6 bases at J; junction bases unmatched: 7. The CDR3 sequence is 13 residues long. Germline CDR1 reads SGHTA; CDR2 reads FQGNSA. Here the CDR3 reads CASSMTGNGEQYF. DNA of the CDR3: TGTGCCAGCAGCATGACAGGGAACGGCGAGCAGTACTTC.

The V gene is TRBV5-1, the J gene TRBJ2-5; D is uncertain. Trimming took off 4 bases at V and 2 bases at J, with 6 bases between the two ends. CDR3 length: 12 amino acids. From germline, CDR1 is SGHRS and CDR2 YFSETQ. CDR3 amino acids: CASSRSQETQYF. CDR3 coding DNA: TGCGCCAGCAGCCGTTCTCAAGAGACCCAGTACTTC.

The table lists this clone with a few counts. J is TRBJ1-2 and V is TRBV7-9, with TRBD1 as a possible D gene (6 bases). From germline, CDR1 is SEHNR and CDR2 FQNEAQ (reference sequence). CDR3 length equals 13 residues. Trimming left V 5 bases short and J 8 bases short, with 15 bases between. CDR3 bases: TGTGCCAGCAGCCCCCACAGGGAGTACGGCTACACCTTC. It translates to CASSPHREYGYTF.

The chain joins TRBV12-5 to TRBJ2-1, with TRBD2 matching over 7 bases. Germline V CDR1 and CDR2: LGHNT, FRNRAP. The length of the CDR3 is 17 residues. Trimming removed 3 bases from V and 2 bases from J; junction bases left unmatched: 10. The CDR3 protein is CASGFGFERDPYNEQFF. In DNA, the CDR3 is TGTGCTAGTGGTTTCGGGTTCGAGCGGGACCCCTACAATGAGCAGTTCTTC.

CDR3 protein: CATSMGGLKGNTIYF. CDR3 bases: TGTGCCACCAGCATGGGGGGACTAAAAGGGAACACCATATATTTT. The rearrangement links TRBV15 to TRBJ1-3; D may be TRBD1 (5 bases). The CDR3 has 15 residues. Germline loops: CDR1 LNHNV, CDR2 YYDKDF (reference sequence). Trimming shortened V by 4 bases and J by 7 bases, and 17 bases separated the two germline ends.

The gene calls are TRBV2 and TRBJ1-5; TRBD1 aligns across 7 bases. There are 16 residues in the CDR3. Trimming cost V 2 bases and J 2 bases; bases outside gene matches: 6. CDR1 and CDR2 from the germline V gene are SNHLY and FYNNEI. CDR3 coding DNA: TGTGCCAGCAGTGAAACCCTTACAGGGGGCAATCAGCCCCAGCATTTT. Amino acids: CASSETLTGGNQPQHF.

V and J are TRBV10-3 and TRBJ2-1, with D perhaps TRBD2 (6 bases). With 2 bases removed from V and 2 bases from J, the gap between germline ends came to 10 bases. CDR3 size: 15 residues. Germline V lookup: CDR1 ENHRY, CDR2 SYGVKD. This CDR3 is CAISEPAGAYNEQFF. The CDR3 nucleotides read TGTGCCATCAGTGAGCCAGCGGGCGCCTACAATGAGCAGTTCTTC.

The J gene is TRBJ2-2, the V gene TRBV9; 9 bases are a match to TRBD1. V was pared by 3 bases and J by 9 bases, with 9 bases of the junction left unmatched. Germline loops: CDR1 SGDLS, CDR2 YYNGEE. The CDR3 is 15 amino acids. Here the CDR3 reads CASSEAGTGSRELFF. CDR3 nucleotides: TGTGCCAGCAGCGAGGCGGGGACAGGGAGCCGGGAGCTGTTTTTT.